The 7 T cell receptor beta chains below all came from one sample that was sequenced in a study of metastatic and nonmetastatic thyroid tumors. Thyroid surgery was preceded by no treatment in any patient. Via MiXCR, TCRdb re-called the PCR reads. The data show some 90,000 clones, 7.5% to 9% seen once. Input material: blood. The origin of the receptors is a female donor with papillary thyroid cancer or a benign thyroid nodule (not recorded which). Some clones in this sample may be carry-over from other donors' samples.

This clone was seen ten or more times. The chain recombines TRBV27 with TRBJ2-2, with 7 bases matching TRBD1. V dropped 5 bases and J dropped 4; count of bases not matched to a gene: 13. CDR1 and CDR2 from the germline V gene are MNHEY and SMNVEV (reference sequence). The CDR3 covers 17 residues. This CDR3 reads CASSVGGRSYVTGELFF. In DNA, the CDR3 is TGTGCCAGCAGTGTAGGGGGCCGCAGTTATGTCACCGGGGAGCTGTTTTTT.

This clone was seen a handful of times. Possible read error: a much larger clone is one base away. The genes are TRBV19 and TRBJ1-5; D is ambiguous. The V gene's germline CDR1 is LNHDA and CDR2 SQIVND (reference sequence). The CDR3 is 13 amino acids. The CDR3 sequence: CAISIDLGQPQHF. DNA of the CDR3: TGTGCCATTAGTATAGATCTAGGGCAGCCCCAGCATTTT.

This chain connects TRBV19 to TRBJ2-1; 7 nucleotides line up with TRBD2. TRBJ2-5 matches the DNA end more closely, so the J call is doubtful. This CDR3 spans 15 amino acids. Looked up from germline, CDR1 is LNHDA and CDR2 is SQIVND (reference sequence). In DNA form, the CDR3 reads TGTGCCAGTAGTATTTCGCTATCGGGGGGAGAGACCCAGTACTTC. This sequence encodes CASSISLSGGETQYF.

This clone was seen at least ten times. V and J are TRBV9 and TRBJ1-5; D unclear. The CDR3 sequence is 14 residues long. The germline V gene encodes CDR1 SGDLS and CDR2 YYNGEE. Trimming stripped 0 bases from V and 6 bases from J, with 10 bases between. CDR3 DNA: TGTGCCAGCAGCGTAGGGGAGACGGGTCAGCCCCAGCATTTT. It codes for CASSVGETGQPQHF.

This clone was seen ten or more times. The rearrangement uses TRBV4-1 and TRBJ1-5, with unresolved D. Deletions cut 1 base from V and 6 bases from J, with 7 bases between. CDR1 and CDR2 (germline): MGHRA, YSYEKL. The CDR3 totals 13 residues. CDR3 DNA: TGCGCCAGCAGCCAAGCGGCGGGTCAGCCCCAGCATTTT. It codes for CASSQAAGQPQHF.

Note on this clone: This may arise from a read error, as a much more abundant clone is one base away. The rearrangement joins TRBV6-1 to TRBJ2-1; D may be TRBD2 (6 bases). V lost 8 bases, J lost 1 base, and 15 bases lay in between. The CDR3 consists of 15 residues. Germline V gene data show CDR1 as MNHNS and CDR2 as SASEGT. Written as DNA, the CDR3 is TGTGCCAGCGGCCCCGTGGGGGGTTCCTACAATGAGCAGTTCTTC. Residues: CASGPVGGSYNEQFF.

This clone was counted many times. The V call is TRBV9, the J call TRBJ2-7, with a tentative D call TRBD1 (5 bases). Germline V gene data show CDR1 as SGDLS and CDR2 as YYNGEE. V was cut by 2 bases and J by 0 bases, with 12 bases left in between. The CDR3 extends over 15 amino acids. Written as DNA, the CDR3 is TGTGCCAGCAGCGTCGGACATTGGAGCTCCTACGAGCAGTACTTC. Its translation is CASSVGHWSSYEQYF.